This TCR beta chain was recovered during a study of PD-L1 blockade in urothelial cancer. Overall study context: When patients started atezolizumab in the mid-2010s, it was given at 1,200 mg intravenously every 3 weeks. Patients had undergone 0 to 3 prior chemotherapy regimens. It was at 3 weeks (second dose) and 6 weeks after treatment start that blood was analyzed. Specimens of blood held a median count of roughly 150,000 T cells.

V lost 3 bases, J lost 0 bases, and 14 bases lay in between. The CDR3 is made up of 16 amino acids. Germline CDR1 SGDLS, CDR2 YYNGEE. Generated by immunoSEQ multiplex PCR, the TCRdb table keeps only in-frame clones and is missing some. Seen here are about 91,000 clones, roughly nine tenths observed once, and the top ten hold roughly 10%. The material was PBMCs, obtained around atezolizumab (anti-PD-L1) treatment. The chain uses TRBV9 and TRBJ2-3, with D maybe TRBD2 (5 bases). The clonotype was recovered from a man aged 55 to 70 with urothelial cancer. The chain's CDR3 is CASSAGRGRSTDTQYF. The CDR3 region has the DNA TGTGCCAGCAGCGCGGGTAGAGGGCGGAGCACAGATACGCAGTATTTT.